The next 27 T cell receptor beta chains were all read from a single sample in a study of control samples from healthy donors and cancer patients. Profiling relied on immunoSEQ multiplex PCR, and the TCRdb table lists in-frame clones only, not all of them. The sample lists approximately 140,000 clones; about 89% were seen once. The sample comprised blood. Source of these receptors: a man between 18 and 29 years old in good health.

The V gene is TRBV5-1, the J gene TRBJ2-3; 11 nucleotides agree with TRBD2. Germline V CDR1 and CDR2: SGHRS, YFSETQ. The length of the CDR3 is 17 residues. V was pared by 0 bases and J by 2 bases, with 5 bases of the junction left unmatched. CDR3 nucleotide sequence: TGCGCCAGCAGCTTGGCCGGGACTAGCGGACCCACAGATACGCAGTATTTT. Its protein is CASSLAGTSGPTDTQYF.

In its sample, this clone was seen a few times. CDR3 DNA: TGTGCCAGCAGTCCGGGGTTCTCCGAGCAGTACTTC. Translation gives CASSPGFSEQYF. V is TRBV2 and J is TRBJ2-7, with D perhaps TRBD2 (5 bases). Germline V gives CDR1 SNHLY, CDR2 FYNNEI. This CDR3 is 12 amino acids long. V dropped 5 bases and J dropped 6 bases, with 11 bases sitting between them.

The chain links TRBV20-1 to TRBJ1-5; possible D gene TRBD1, 5 bases. The V gene's germline CDR1 is DFQATT and CDR2 SNEGSKA (reference sequence). This CDR3 is 13 amino acids long. V lost 3 bases to trimming and J lost 5 bases, with 11 bases between them. The CDR3 protein is CSASHRSDQPQHF. The CDR3 DNA is TGCAGTGCTAGTCACAGGTCAGATCAGCCCCAGCATTTT.

The rearrangement uses TRBV10-2 and TRBJ2-2, with D perhaps matching TRBD2 (6 bases). Germline assignment: CDR1 WSHSY and CDR2 SAAADI. V gave up 4 bases and J gave up 6 bases, with 9 bases separating them. CDR3 size: 13 residues. CDR3 DNA sequence: TGCGCCAGCAGTGCGGGACTTCCCGGGGAGCTGTTTTTT. Translation: CASSAGLPGELFF.

The V call is TRBV27, the J call TRBJ2-7, with D possibly being TRBD2 (5 bases). V shed 5 bases and J shed 3 bases, with 20 bases lying between them. The CDR3 loop spans 16 amino acids. CDR1 is MNHEY and CDR2 is SMNVEV in the germline V gene (reference sequence). The CDR3: CASSLRADLQFYEQYF. The CDR3 DNA sequence: TGTGCCAGCAGTCTAAGAGCGGACTTACAATTCTACGAGCAGTACTTC.

The rearrangement links TRBV19 to TRBJ2-5; tentative D call: TRBD1 (6 bases). V lost 4 bases and J 5 bases, leaving 17 bases between the germline ends. CDR3 length equals 15 residues. Germline CDR1 reads LNHDA; CDR2 reads SQIVND (reference sequence). As DNA, the CDR3 is TGTGCCAGTAGTACCGGAAACAGGGTGCCGGAGACCCAGTACTTC. This translates into CASSTGNRVPETQYF.

The J gene is TRBJ1-2, the V gene TRBV27; D may be TRBD1 (5 bases). Between the trimmed V and J ends, which lost 2 bases and 1 base, there was a span of 8 bases. Germline lookup yields CDR1 MNHEY and CDR2 SMNVEV (reference sequence). CDR3 length equals 14 residues. In DNA, the CDR3 is TGTGCCAGCAGTTTAGGGGCAAATAACTATGGCTACACCTTC. It specifies CASSLGANNYGYTF.

The J gene is TRBJ2-2, the V gene TRBV6-1; 11 bases are a match to TRBD1. The CDR3 contains 15 residues. Germline CDR1 MNHNS, CDR2 SASEGT. V shed 3 bases, J shed 7 bases, and the junction held 4 bases outside the gene matches. CDR3 sequence: CASSDRTGGNGELFF. The CDR3 nucleotides are TGTGCCAGCAGTGACCGGACAGGGGGCAACGGGGAGCTGTTTTTT.

V is TRBV29-1 and J is TRBJ1-1, with D tentatively TRBD1 (6 bases). The CDR3 consists of 13 residues. Per germline, CDR1 SQVTM and CDR2 ANQGSEA. Trimming took 7 bases from V and 1 from J, leaving 13 bases between them. CDR3 residues: CSAPGEGNTEAFF. The DNA for the CDR3 is TGCAGCGCCCCAGGGGAGGGGAACACTGAAGCTTTCTTT.

This rearrangement joins TRBV7-9 to TRBJ2-1; D perhaps matches TRBD2 (5 bases). Trimming cost V 1 base and J 3 bases, with 10 bases left between them. The CDR3 is made up of 15 amino acids. Looked up from germline, CDR1 is SEHNR and CDR2 is FQNEAQ (reference sequence). The CDR3 reads CASSLDTSYYNEQFF. The CDR3 DNA reads TGTGCCAGCAGCTTAGATACTAGTTACTACAATGAGCAGTTCTTC. Complete variable domain (other parts from reference TRBV7-9 and TRBJ2-1): DTGVSQNPRHKITKRGQNVTFRCDPISEHNRLYWYRQTLGQGPEFLTYFQNEAQLEKSRLLSDRFSAERPKGSFSTLEIQRTEQGDSAMYLCASSLDTSYYNEQFFGPGTRLTVL.

The gene calls are TRBV5-1 and TRBJ2-7; a weak D match, TRBD1 (5 bases). Deletions cut 4 bases from V and 2 bases from J, with 10 bases between. The CDR3 is 13 amino acids. Germline CDR1 reads SGHRS; CDR2 reads YFSETQ. CDR3 nucleotides: TGCGCCAGCAGCATGGACACAACCTACGAGCAGTACTTC. Translated, it gives CASSMDTTYEQYF.

The chain uses TRBV19 and TRBJ1-5; D remains ambiguous. Per germline, CDR1 LNHDA and CDR2 SQIVND (reference sequence). There are 14 residues in the CDR3. V lost 5 bases to trimming and J lost 2 bases, with 10 bases between them. CDR3 region: CASSDIGGNQPQHF. Here the CDR3 DNA reads TGTGCCAGTAGTGACATTGGAGGCAATCAGCCCCAGCATTTT.

The V gene is TRBV11-2, the J gene TRBJ2-5; the D is unclear. CDR3 length: 13 residues. V was cut by 3 bases and J by 3 bases, with 8 bases left in between. Germline CDR1 is SGHAT and CDR2 is FQNNGV. Here the CDR3 reads CASSFELKETQYF. CDR3 sequence (DNA): TGTGCCAGCAGCTTTGAACTAAAAGAGACCCAGTACTTC.

This rearrangement joins TRBV15 to TRBJ2-7; TRBD1 agrees at 10 bases. Germline lookup yields CDR1 LNHNV and CDR2 YYDKDF (reference sequence). V dropped 1 base and J dropped 7; count of bases not matched to a gene: 7. The CDR3 length is 15 residues. CDR3 in DNA: TGTGCCACCAGCAGAGTCACGACAGGGGGCGAGGAGCAGTACTTC. Its protein is CATSRVTTGGEEQYF.

This sequence joins TRBV5-1 and TRBJ2-7; 7 bases agree with TRBD1. This CDR3 has 12 amino acids. Trimming cost V 4 bases and J 4 bases; bases outside gene matches: 2. Germline V gene data show CDR1 as SGHRS and CDR2 as YFSETQ. This CDR3 is CASSQTGYEQYF. The CDR3 DNA reads as TGCGCCAGCAGCCAGACAGGGTACGAGCAGTACTTC.

The rearrangement uses TRBV4-3 and TRBJ1-5; the D gene is possibly TRBD1 (6 bases). V lost 0 bases and J lost 5, with 11 bases in between. This CDR3 region has 15 residues. Per germline, CDR1 LGHNA and CDR2 YSLEER. CDR3 region: CASSQESGDYQPQHF. The CDR3 DNA reads TGCGCCAGCAGCCAAGAGTCAGGGGATTATCAGCCCCAGCATTTT.

The chain carries TRBV5-1 and TRBJ1-4; D perhaps matches TRBD1 (6 bases). This CDR3 has 14 residues. The germline V gene encodes CDR1 SGHRS and CDR2 YFSETQ. V was clipped by 0 bases and J by 5 bases, with 8 bases between them. The CDR3 coding sequence is TGCGCCAGCAGCTTGGGACAGGAGAATGAAAAACTGTTTTTT. This encodes CASSLGQENEKLFF. Complete variable domain (other parts from reference TRBV5-1 and TRBJ1-4): KAGVTQTPRYLIKTRGQQVTLSCSPISGHRSVSWYQQTPGQGLQFLFEYFSETQRNKGNFPGRFSGRQFSNSRSEMNVSTLELGDSALYLCASSLGQENEKLFFGSGTQLSVL.

The chain carries TRBV7-9 and TRBJ1-2; no firm D call. With 1 base removed from V and 3 bases from J, the gap between germline ends came to 6 bases. CDR1 and CDR2 from the germline V gene are SEHNR and FQNEAQ (reference sequence). CDR3 size: 13 residues. The CDR3 loop is CASSLEADYGYTF. CDR3 in DNA: TGTGCCAGCAGCTTAGAGGCTGACTATGGCTACACCTTC.

This clone was observed a handful of times. This rearrangement joins TRBV27 to TRBJ1-1; D is unclear. CDR3 size: 12 residues. CDR1 is MNHEY and CDR2 is SMNVEV in the germline V gene (reference sequence). The germline V and J ends were trimmed by 7 bases and 1 base, with 7 bases remaining between them. The CDR3 sequence: CASTAGNTEAFF. The CDR3 DNA reads as TGTGCCAGCACTGCAGGGAACACTGAAGCTTTCTTT.

The chain carries TRBV10-2 and TRBJ2-7, with unresolved D. In germline, CDR1 is WSHSY, CDR2 SAAADI. V lost 3 bases and J 6 bases, leaving 9 bases between the germline ends. The CDR3 contains 12 residues. The DNA of the CDR3 is TGCGCCAGCAGTGATCCAGGTCCCGAGCAGTACTTC. Protein sequence: CASSDPGPEQYF.

The J gene is TRBJ1-6, the V gene TRBV9; D is unresolved. Trimming pared 1 base from V and 10 bases from J, leaving 12 bases between. The CDR3 contains 14 residues. In germline, CDR1 is SGDLS, CDR2 YYNGEE. CDR3 in amino acids: CASSVLATDSPLHF. The CDR3 nucleotides read TGTGCCAGCAGCGTATTGGCGACGGACTCACCCCTCCACTTT. Full variable domain (rest looked up from reference TRBV9 and TRBJ1-6): DSGVTQTPKHLITATGQRVTLRCSPRSGDLSVYWYQQSLDQGLQFLIQYYNGEERAKGNILERFSAQQFPDLHSELNLSSLELGDSALYFCASSVLATDSPLHFGNGTRLTVT.

The chain uses TRBV19 and TRBJ2-1; tentative D call: TRBD2 (6 bases). Germline values: CDR1 LNHDA, CDR2 SQIVND (reference sequence). The CDR3 extends over 15 amino acids. Between the trimmed V and J ends, which lost 2 bases and 9 bases, there was a span of 17 bases. This chain's CDR3 is CASSISLVYGSEQFF. CDR3 in DNA: TGTGCCAGTAGTATATCCCTAGTCTACGGGAGTGAGCAGTTCTTC.

The chain carries TRBV6-5 and TRBJ2-4; 7 bases fit TRBD1. CDR1 and CDR2 (germline): MNHEY, SVGAGI. V was clipped by 0 bases and J by 3 bases; unmatched bases: 2. The CDR3 length is 15 residues. CDR3 DNA: TGTGCCAGCAGTTACTCGGGACAGTTCAAAAACATTCAGTACTTC. Translating it yields CASSYSGQFKNIQYF.

In its sample, this clone was seen once. The chain is built from TRBV3-1 (or the pseudogene TRBV3-2) and TRBJ2-5; D not certain. Germline V gene lookup returns CDR1 LGHDT and CDR2 YNNKEL (reference sequence). Trimming removed 3 bases at V and 2 bases at J, with 4 bases between. There are 12 residues in the CDR3. CDR3 bases: TGTGCCAGCAGCCATCGACAAGAGACCCAGTACTTC. It yields the protein CASSHRQETQYF.

This clone was seen a few times. This rearrangement joins TRBV21-1 to TRBJ2-2. TRBV21-1 is listed as a pseudogene. This CDR3 has 16 residues. The CDR3: CASSMRDRPPTGELFF. CDR3 coding DNA: TGTGCCAGCAGCATGAGGGACCGTCCTCCCACCGGGGAGCTGTTTTTT.

The chain combines TRBV18 with TRBJ1-2, with D unclear. CDR3 length: 14 residues. Trimming took 1 base from V and 2 from J, leaving 8 bases between them. Germline CDR1 KGHSH, CDR2 LQKENI. The DNA of the CDR3 is TGTGCCAGCTCACCACGAGACGCGAACTATGGCTACACCTTC. It specifies CASSPRDANYGYTF.

A single count supports this clone. The chain carries TRBV4-2 and TRBJ2-1; D uncertain. The CDR3 totals 12 residues. The germline V gene has CDR1 LGHNA and CDR2 YNFKEQ. V was cut by 7 bases and J by 5 bases, with 9 bases left in between. Here the CDR3 reads CASKGADNEQFF. CDR3 sequence (DNA): TGTGCCAGCAAGGGTGCGGACAATGAGCAGTTCTTC.